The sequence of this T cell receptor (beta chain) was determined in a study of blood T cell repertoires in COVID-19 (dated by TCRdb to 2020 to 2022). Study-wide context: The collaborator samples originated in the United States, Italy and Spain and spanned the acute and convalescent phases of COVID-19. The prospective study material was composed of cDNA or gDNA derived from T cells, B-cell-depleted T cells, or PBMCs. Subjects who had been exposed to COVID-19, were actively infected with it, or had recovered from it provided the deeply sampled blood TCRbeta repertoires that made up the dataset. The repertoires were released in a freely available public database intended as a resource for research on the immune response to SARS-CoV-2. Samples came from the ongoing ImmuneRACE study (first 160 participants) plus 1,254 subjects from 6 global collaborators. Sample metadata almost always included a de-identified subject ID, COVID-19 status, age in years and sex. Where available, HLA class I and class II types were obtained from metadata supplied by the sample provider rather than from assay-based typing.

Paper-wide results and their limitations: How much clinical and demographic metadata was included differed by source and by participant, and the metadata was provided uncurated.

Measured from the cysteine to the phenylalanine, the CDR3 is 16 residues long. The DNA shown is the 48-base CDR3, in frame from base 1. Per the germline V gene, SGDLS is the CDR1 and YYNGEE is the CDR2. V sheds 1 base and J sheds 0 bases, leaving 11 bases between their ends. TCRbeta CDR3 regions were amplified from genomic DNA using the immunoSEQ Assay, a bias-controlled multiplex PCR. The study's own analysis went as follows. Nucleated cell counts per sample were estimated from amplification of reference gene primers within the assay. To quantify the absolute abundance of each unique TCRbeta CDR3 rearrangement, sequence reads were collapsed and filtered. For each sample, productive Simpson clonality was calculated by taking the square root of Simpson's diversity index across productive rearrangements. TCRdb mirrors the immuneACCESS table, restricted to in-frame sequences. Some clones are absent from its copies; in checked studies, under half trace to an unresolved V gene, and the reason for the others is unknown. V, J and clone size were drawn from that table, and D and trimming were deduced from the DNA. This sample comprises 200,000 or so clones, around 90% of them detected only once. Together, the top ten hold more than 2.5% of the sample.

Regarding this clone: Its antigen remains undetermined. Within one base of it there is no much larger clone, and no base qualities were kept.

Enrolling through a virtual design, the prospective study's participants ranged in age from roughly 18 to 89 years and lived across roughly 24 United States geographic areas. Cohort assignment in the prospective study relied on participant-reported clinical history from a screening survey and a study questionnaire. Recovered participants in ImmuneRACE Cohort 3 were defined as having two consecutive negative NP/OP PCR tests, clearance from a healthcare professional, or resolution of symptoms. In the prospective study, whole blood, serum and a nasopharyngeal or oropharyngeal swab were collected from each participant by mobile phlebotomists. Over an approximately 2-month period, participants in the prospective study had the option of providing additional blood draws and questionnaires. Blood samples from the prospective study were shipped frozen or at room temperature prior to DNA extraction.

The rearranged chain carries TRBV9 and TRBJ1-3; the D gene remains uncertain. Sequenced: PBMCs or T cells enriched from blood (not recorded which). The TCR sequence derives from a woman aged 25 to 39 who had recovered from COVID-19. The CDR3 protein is CASSVSPTSSGNTIYF. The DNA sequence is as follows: TGTGCCAGCAGCGTATCCCCGACTAGCTCTGGAAACACCATATATTTT.